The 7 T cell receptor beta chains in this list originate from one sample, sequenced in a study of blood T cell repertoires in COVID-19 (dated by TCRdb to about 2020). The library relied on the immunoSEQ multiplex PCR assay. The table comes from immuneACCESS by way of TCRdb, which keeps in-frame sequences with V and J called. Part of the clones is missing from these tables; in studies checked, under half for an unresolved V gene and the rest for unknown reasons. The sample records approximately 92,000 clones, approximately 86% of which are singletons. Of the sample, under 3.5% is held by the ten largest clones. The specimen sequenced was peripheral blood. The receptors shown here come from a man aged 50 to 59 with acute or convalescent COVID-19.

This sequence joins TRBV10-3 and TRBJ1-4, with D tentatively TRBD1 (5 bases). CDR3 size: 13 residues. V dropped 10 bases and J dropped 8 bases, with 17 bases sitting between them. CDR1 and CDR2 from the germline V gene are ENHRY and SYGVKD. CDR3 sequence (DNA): TGTGCCACCGGCTCACAGGTTGGGGAAAAACTGTTTTTT. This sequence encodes CATGSQVGEKLFF.

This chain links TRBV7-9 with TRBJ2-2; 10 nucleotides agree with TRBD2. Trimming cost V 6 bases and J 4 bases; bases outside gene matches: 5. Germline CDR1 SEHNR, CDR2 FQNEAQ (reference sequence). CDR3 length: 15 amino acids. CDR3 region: CASRPSGRPTGELFF. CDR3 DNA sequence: TGTGCCAGCAGACCTAGCGGGAGACCCACCGGGGAGCTGTTTTTT.

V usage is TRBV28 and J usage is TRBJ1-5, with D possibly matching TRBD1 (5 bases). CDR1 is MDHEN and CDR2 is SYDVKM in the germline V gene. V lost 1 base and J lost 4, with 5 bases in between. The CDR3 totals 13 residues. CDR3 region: CASSLSGNQPQHF. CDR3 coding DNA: TGTGCCAGCAGTTTATCAGGGAATCAGCCCCAGCATTTT.

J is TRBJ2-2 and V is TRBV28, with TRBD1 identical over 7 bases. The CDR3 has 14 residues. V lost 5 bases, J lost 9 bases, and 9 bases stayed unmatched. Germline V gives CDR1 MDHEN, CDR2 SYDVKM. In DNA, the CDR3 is TGTGCCAGCAGTCCGGGGACAGAGTCCTGGGAGCTGTTTTTT. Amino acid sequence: CASSPGTESWELFF.

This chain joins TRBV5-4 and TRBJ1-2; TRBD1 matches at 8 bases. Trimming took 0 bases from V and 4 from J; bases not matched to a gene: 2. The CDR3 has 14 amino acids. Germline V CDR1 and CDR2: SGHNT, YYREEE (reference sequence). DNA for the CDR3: TGTGCCAGCAGCTTGGACGACAGGGGCTATGGCTACACCTTC. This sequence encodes CASSLDDRGYGYTF.

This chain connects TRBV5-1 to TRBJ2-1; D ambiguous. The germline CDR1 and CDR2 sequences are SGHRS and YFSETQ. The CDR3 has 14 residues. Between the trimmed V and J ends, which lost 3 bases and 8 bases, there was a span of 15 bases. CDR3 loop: CASSWSSVDDEQFF. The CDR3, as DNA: TGCGCCAGCAGCTGGAGTTCCGTCGACGATGAGCAGTTCTTC.

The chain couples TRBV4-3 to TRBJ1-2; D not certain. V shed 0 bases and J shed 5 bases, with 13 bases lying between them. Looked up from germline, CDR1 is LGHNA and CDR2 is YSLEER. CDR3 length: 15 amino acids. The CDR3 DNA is TGCGCCAGCAGCCAAGATGGCAGAGGCGGATATGGCTACACCTTC. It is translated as CASSQDGRGGYGYTF.